One sample yielded the 20 T cell receptor beta chains listed below, sequenced in a study of blood T cells in healthy people across ages. A J-beta primer mix and a sample-barcoded 5' primer were used in a second PCR of about 7 to 12 cycles. Each CDR3 protein is one row after TCRdb ran MiXCR on the 5' RACE reads. The sample shows about 1.1 million distinct CDR3 sequences, less than 45% of them seen only once. Sample: blood. The receptors were sampled from a man between 18 and 35 years old in good health.

In this sample, this clonotype turned up a few times. The J gene is TRBJ2-1, the V gene TRBV4-2, with TRBD2 matching over 9 bases. The CDR3 has 15 amino acids. V gave up 1 base and J gave up 4 bases; unmatched junction bases: 2. CDR1 and CDR2 (germline): LGHNA, YNFKEQ. DNA of the CDR3: TGTGCCAGCAGCCAAGCGGCGGGGGGGTACAATGAGCAGTTCTTC. It translates to CASSQAAGGYNEQFF.

This clonotype was counted between two and nine times. The genes are TRBV12-3 or TRBV12-4 and TRBJ1-2; TRBD1 aligns across 9 bases. Trimming removed 7 bases from V and 7 bases from J; junction bases left unmatched: 10. The CDR3 consists of 14 residues. CDR3 loop: CASKHSGTGCGYTF. CDR3 in DNA: TGTGCCAGCAAACACTCCGGGACAGGGTGTGGCTACACCTTC.

This clonotype was found a few times. The rearrangement links TRBV12-3 or TRBV12-4 to TRBJ2-5; no clear D gene. With 1 base removed from V and 3 bases from J, the gap between germline ends came to 9 bases. There are 14 residues in the CDR3. The DNA for the CDR3 is TGTGCCAGCAGTTTAGGGGCACCCAAAGAGACCCAGTACTTC. It translates to CASSLGAPKETQYF.

In this sample, this clonotype turned up once. The rearrangement links TRBV7-3 to TRBJ1-2; 8 nucleotides line up with TRBD1. V lost 2 bases and J lost 4; bases outside the gene matches: 6. The length of the CDR3 is 15 residues. Germline values: CDR1 SGHTA, CDR2 FQGTGA. CDR3: CASSLDPTGGYGYTF. Written as DNA, the CDR3 is TGTGCCAGCAGCTTAGACCCAACAGGGGGCTATGGCTACACCTTC. The full variable domain, rest sourced from reference TRBV7-3 and TRBJ1-2, is GAGVSQTPSNKVTEKGKYVELRCDPISGHTALYWYRQSLGQGPEFLIYFQGTGAADDSGLPNDRFFAVRPEGSVSTLKIQRTERGDSAVYLCASSLDPTGGYGYTFGSGTRLTVV.

This clonotype was picked up a small number of times. V is TRBV20-1 and J is TRBJ2-5; 8 bases are shared with TRBD1. The tail of the sequence fits TRBJ2-7 better, so the J call may be wrong. Germline values: CDR1 DFQATT, CDR2 SNEGSKA (reference sequence). CDR3 length equals 17 residues. The CDR3 region is CSAWWDRLIPPNYEQYF. The CDR3 DNA follows: TGCAGTGCCTGGTGGGACAGGCTGATACCACCAAATTACGAGCAGTACTTC.

Of note for this clonotype: One end of the junction is discordant with germline, which a read error may explain. The genes are TRBV7-2 and TRBJ2-3; TRBD1 or TRBD2 may be the D gene (5 bases each). The CDR3 has 17 amino acids. Germline CDR1 and CDR2: SGHTA and FQGNSA. CDR3 nucleotides: TGTGCCAGCAGCTTGGGGAGTCCCGACAGAATGCCAGATGCGCAGTATTTT. Its protein product is CASSLGSPDRMPDAQYF.

This clonotype was found many times. V and J are TRBV7-2 and TRBJ2-1; TRBD2 matches 13 bases. Trimming at V came to 5 bases and at J to 1 base, leaving 2 bases not matched to a gene. The CDR3 covers 16 residues. CDR1 and CDR2 (germline): SGHTA, FQGNSA. The CDR3 DNA sequence: TGTGCCAGCAGCGCGACTAGCGGGGGGTCCTACAATGAGCAGTTCTTC. Translated, it gives CASSATSGGSYNEQFF.

The chain carries TRBV12-3 or TRBV12-4 and TRBJ1-2; TRBD1 agrees at 9 bases. The CDR3 is 14 residues long. Germline trimming cut 2 bases from V and 6 bases from J; bases unmatched to any gene: 4. The CDR3, as DNA: TGTGCCAGCAGTTTAAACAGGGGGCTTAATGGCTACACCTTC. Its translation: CASSLNRGLNGYTF.

The chain has TRBV6-5 and TRBJ1-1; D gene ambiguous. V was cut by 6 bases and J by 2 bases, with 13 bases left in between. Germline assignment: CDR1 MNHEY and CDR2 SVGAGI. The CDR3 has 14 residues. The CDR3 loop is CASRTATQNTEAFF. Here the CDR3 DNA reads TGTGCCAGCAGAACAGCCACTCAAAACACTGAAGCTTTCTTT.

There are many counts of this clonotype. This chain connects TRBV6-5 to TRBJ2-1, with D tentatively TRBD1 (5 bases). Trimming took off 6 bases at V and 5 bases at J, with 17 bases between the two ends. The length of the CDR3 is 15 residues. CDR1 and CDR2 from the germline V gene are MNHEY and SVGAGI. CDR3 nucleotide sequence: TGTGCCAGCAGAAATACAATAGAACAGGACAATGAGCAGTTCTTC. Protein product: CASRNTIEQDNEQFF.

The rearrangement links TRBV27 to TRBJ2-2, with D perhaps assigned TRBD1 or TRBD2 (5 bases each). The CDR3 loop spans 15 amino acids. Germline CDR1 is MNHEY and CDR2 is SMNVEV (reference sequence). V gave up 6 bases and J gave up 5 bases, with 16 bases separating them. For the CDR3, the DNA is TGTGCCAGCAGGCCATCCGCAGGGAGTACCGGGGAGCTGTTTTTT. Its translation is CASRPSAGSTGELFF.

This clonotype has a single count. This chain uses TRBV7-2 with TRBJ1-3; D is unresolved. Trimming stripped 6 bases from V and 0 bases from J, with 12 bases between. Germline CDR1 is SGHTA and CDR2 is FQGNSA. The CDR3 is 15 residues long. Written as DNA, the CDR3 is TGTGCCAGCAGAACCGCTGCGTACTCTGGAAACACCATATATTTT. Translating gives CASRTAAYSGNTIYF.

With regard to this clonotype: Without the conserved terminal phenylalanine or tryptophan, this CDR3 likely stems from a read error. This chain connects TRBV2 to TRBJ2-1, with 9 nucleotides matching TRBD1. V lost 0 bases and J lost 4; bases outside the gene matches: 7. The length of the CDR3 is 17 residues. In germline, CDR1 is SNHLY, CDR2 FYNNEI. CDR3 loop: CASSEALSGTGYNEQFS. The CDR3 DNA is TGTGCCAGCAGTGAAGCGCTAAGTGGGACAGGGTACAATGAGCAGTTCTCC.

The rearrangement uses TRBV20-1 and TRBJ1-1, with 7 bases that match TRBD1. CDR1 DFQATT and CDR2 SNEGSKA come from the germline V gene (reference sequence). This CDR3 contains 14 residues. V lost 5 bases to trimming and J lost 6 bases; unmatched junction nucleotides: 12. In nucleotides, the CDR3 is TGCAGTGCTTCACAGGACAGGATGGCCCCTGAAGCTTTCTTT. This translates into CSASQDRMAPEAFF.

This clonotype was observed a few times. CDR3 protein: CASSPQSGLALDTQYF. The DNA for the CDR3 is TGTGCCAGCAGCCCGCAAAGTGGGCTAGCGCTGGATACGCAGTATTTT. The rearrangement joins TRBV5-6 to TRBJ2-3; TRBD2 is a possible D gene (6 bases). The CDR3 has 16 residues. The germline V and J ends were trimmed by 4 bases and 6 bases, with 21 bases remaining between them. Germline V gene lookup returns CDR1 SGHDT and CDR2 YYEEEE.

The chain joins TRBV27 to TRBJ2-3; maybe TRBD1 (7 bases). With 7 bases removed from V and 0 bases from J, the gap between germline ends came to 20 bases. The CDR3 runs 17 residues. Germline CDR1 is MNHEY and CDR2 is SMNVEV (reference sequence). CDR3 DNA: TGTGCCAGCATCAGGTCAGGGGGGCGATTTAGCACAGATACGCAGTATTTT. This codes for CASIRSGGRFSTDTQYF.

The J gene is TRBJ1-2, the V gene TRBV20-1; D not certain. This CDR3 has 11 amino acids. Per the germline V gene, CDR1 is DFQATT and CDR2 is SNEGSKA (reference sequence). The germline V and J ends were trimmed by 7 bases and 5 bases, with 11 bases remaining between them. The CDR3 nucleotides read TGCAGTGTTGAAAGGTTGTATGGCTACACCTTC. Amino acid sequence: CSVERLYGYTF.

This clonotype occurred a few times. V usage is TRBV4-3 and J usage is TRBJ2-5, with 8 bases identical to TRBD2. The V gene's germline CDR1 is LGHNA and CDR2 YSLEER. The CDR3 totals 17 residues. Unmatched junction bases numbered 12, after V lost 1 base and J lost 5 bases. The DNA for the CDR3 is TGCGCCAGCAGCCAAGCGGTAGCGGGGTCAAAAGAGGAGACCCAGTACTTC. It codes for CASSQAVAGSKEETQYF.

This clonotype has a handful of counts. The rearrangement links TRBV5-1 to TRBJ2-1; no firm D call. Trimming took 4 bases from V and 0 from J, leaving 17 bases between them. CDR3 length equals 17 residues. The germline gives CDR1 SGHRS, CDR2 YFSETQ. In nucleotides, the CDR3 is TGCGCCAGCAGCATTCGTCCGGATCCCGGCTCCTACAATGAGCAGTTCTTC. It is translated as CASSIRPDPGSYNEQFF.

The chain carries TRBV11-2 and TRBJ2-1, with TRBD2 matching over 13 bases. The junction had 11 bases not matched to a gene; V was cut back by 5 bases and J by 7 bases. This CDR3 spans 17 amino acids. CDR1 is SGHAT, CDR2 FQNNGV, per germline. CDR3 in amino acids: CASSRTGTSGNVNEQFF. CDR3 coding DNA: TGTGCCAGCAGCCGGACCGGGACTAGCGGGAACGTAAATGAGCAGTTCTTC.